The rows below give T cell receptor beta chains drawn from one sample of a study of Ad26.COV2.S vaccination and SARS-CoV-2 variants. The assay was immunoSEQ multiplex PCR, and TCRdb's table has in-frame clones only and misses some. The table lists under 550,000 clones, roughly 90% of them singletons, with approximately 4% in the top ten. The sample was peripheral blood, taken in a trial of Ad26.COV2.S vaccine versus placebo. The receptors stem from a person aged 18-60 years who received the Ad26.COV2.S COVID-19 vaccine or a placebo. Both conserved end residues are part of each CDR3. D genes are given only for firm matches. Some rows mark clone size as missing; the rest say once, few, many or name a class of expanded clone.

CDR3 length: 14
V gene: TRBV19
D gene: .
clone size: .
J gene: TRBJ2-7
CDR3 DNA: TGTGCCAGTAGACTAACACGAAACTCCTACGAGCAGTACTTC
CDR3 protein: CASRLTRNSYEQYF

CDR3 length: 14
V gene: TRBV19
D gene: .
clone size: .
J gene: TRBJ2-2
CDR3 DNA: TGTGCCAGTAGTATACAAGGTCTCCCCGGGGAGCTGTTTTTT
CDR3 protein: CASSIQGLPGELFF

CDR3 length: 15
V gene: TRBV11-2
D gene: .
clone size: once
J gene: TRBJ2-7
CDR3 DNA: TGTGCCAGCAGCTTAGGGTTTGGTGAAAGCTACGAGCAGTACTTC
CDR3 protein: CASSLGFGESYEQYF

CDR3 length: 13
V gene: TRBV7-9
D gene: .
clone size: .
J gene: TRBJ2-3
CDR3 DNA: TGTGCCAGCAGCTTAGGGTCGTCGGATACGCAGTATTTT
CDR3 protein: CASSLGSSDTQYF

CDR3 length: 15
V gene: TRBV19
D gene: .
clone size: .
J gene: TRBJ1-1
CDR3 DNA: TGTGCCAGTAGTATAACAGGACGGGTTAACACTGAAGCTTTCTTT
CDR3 protein: CASSITGRVNTEAFF

CDR3 length: 16
V gene: TRBV4-1
D gene: TRBD2
clone size: .
J gene: TRBJ2-5
CDR3 DNA: TGCGCCAGCAGCCCAGGGGGACTAGCGGGAGAAGAGACCCAGTACTTC
CDR3 protein: CASSPGGLAGEETQYF

CDR3 length: 13
V gene: TRBV7-6
D gene: TRBD1
clone size: .
J gene: TRBJ2-2
CDR3 DNA: TGTGCTACTGACAGGGACAACACCGGGGAGCTGTTTTTT
CDR3 protein: CATDRDNTGELFF

CDR3 length: 13
V gene: TRBV11-2
D gene: .
clone size: .
J gene: TRBJ1-2
CDR3 DNA: TGTGCCAGCAGCTTAGCGGCAGGGTATGGCTACACCTTC
CDR3 protein: CASSLAAGYGYTF

CDR3 length: 15
V gene: TRBV27
D gene: TRBD1
clone size: .
J gene: TRBJ2-2
CDR3 DNA: TGTGCCAGCACGACGGGACAGGGGAACACCGGGGAGCTGTTTTTT
CDR3 protein: CASTTGQGNTGELFF

CDR3 length: 13
V gene: TRBV27
D gene: .
clone size: .
J gene: TRBJ2-3
CDR3 DNA: TGTGCCAGCAGTTTATCAAGCACAGATACGCAGTATTTT
CDR3 protein: CASSLSSTDTQYF

CDR3 length: 13
V gene: TRBV28
D gene: TRBD1
clone size: few
J gene: TRBJ1-2
CDR3 DNA: TGTGCCAGCAGTTCCAGGGGGGTGGACGGCTACACCTTC
CDR3 protein: CASSSRGVDGYTF

CDR3 length: 15
V gene: TRBV5-4
D gene: .
clone size: few
J gene: TRBJ2-3
CDR3 DNA: TGTGCCAGCAGCTTCGACAGGGAGGGCACAGATACGCAGTATTTT
CDR3 protein: CASSFDREGTDTQYF

CDR3 length: 11
V gene: TRBV7-9
D gene: .
clone size: .
J gene: TRBJ1-1
CDR3 DNA: TGTGCCAGCAGCTTTGTCACTGAAGCTTTCTTT
CDR3 protein: CASSFVTEAFF

CDR3 length: 14
V gene: TRBV28
D gene: .
clone size: .
J gene: TRBJ1-5
CDR3 DNA: TGTGCCAGCAGACTAGGGGGGAGCAATCAGCCCCAGCATTTT
CDR3 protein: CASRLGGSNQPQHF

CDR3 length: 16
V gene: TRBV28
D gene: TRBD1
clone size: .
J gene: TRBJ2-7
CDR3 DNA: TGTGCCAGCAGTTTACCTCCGGGACAGGGGTCCTACGAGCAGTACTTC
CDR3 protein: CASSLPPGQGSYEQYF

CDR3 length: 15
V gene: TRBV6-6
D gene: .
clone size: .
J gene: TRBJ1-5
CDR3 DNA: .
CDR3 protein: CASILGAPPSQPQHF

CDR3 length: 15
V gene: TRBV7-2
D gene: .
clone size: .
J gene: TRBJ2-1
CDR3 DNA: TGTGCCAGCAGCCAAACCGGGACGGACTACAATGAGCAGTTCTTC
CDR3 protein: CASSQTGTDYNEQFF

CDR3 length: 14
V gene: TRBV9
D gene: .
clone size: once
J gene: TRBJ1-2
CDR3 DNA: TGTGCCAGCAGCGAGGACAGAGCCCCATATGGCTACACCTTC
CDR3 protein: CASSEDRAPYGYTF

CDR3 length: 16
V gene: TRBV29-1
D gene: TRBD2
clone size: .
J gene: TRBJ2-1
CDR3 DNA: TGCAGCGTTGAAGAGGCTAGCGGATTAGGGCACAATGAGCAGTTCTTC
CDR3 protein: CSVEEASGLGHNEQFF

CDR3 length: 15
V gene: TRBV6-5
D gene: TRBD1
clone size: .
J gene: TRBJ1-2
CDR3 DNA: TGTGCCAGCAGTTACTCCTTACAGGGGAACTATGGCTACACCTTC
CDR3 protein: CASSYSLQGNYGYTF

CDR3 length: 10
V gene: TRBV28
D gene: .
clone size: .
J gene: TRBJ2-1
CDR3 DNA: TGTGCCACTTCGAACAATGAGCAGTTCTTC
CDR3 protein: CATSNNEQFF

CDR3 length: 13
V gene: TRBV2
D gene: .
clone size: .
J gene: TRBJ1-2
CDR3 DNA: TGTGCCAGCACTGAACAGGGTATGGCTGGCTACACCTTC
CDR3 protein: CASTEQGMAGYTF

CDR3 length: 11
V gene: TRBV30
D gene: .
clone size: .
J gene: TRBJ1-3
CDR3 DNA: TGTGCCTGGAGTATGGGAAACACCATATATTTT
CDR3 protein: CAWSMGNTIYF

CDR3 length: 16
V gene: TRBV6-5
D gene: .
clone size: once
J gene: TRBJ1-4
CDR3 DNA: TGTGCCAGCAGTTACCCCAGGACTGGGATGAATGAAAAACTGTTTTTT
CDR3 protein: CASSYPRTGMNEKLFF

CDR3 length: 19
V gene: TRBV5-4
D gene: TRBD1
clone size: .
J gene: TRBJ1-2
CDR3 DNA: TGTGCCAGCAGCCCTAGCCGGACAGGAGGGGTAGGATCTAACTATGGCTACACCTTC
CDR3 protein: CASSPSRTGGVGSNYGYTF

CDR3 length: 15
V gene: TRBV4-1
D gene: .
clone size: .
J gene: TRBJ1-5
CDR3 DNA: TGCGCCAGCAGCCACACGGAATATAGCAATCAGCCCCAGCATTTT
CDR3 protein: CASSHTEYSNQPQHF

CDR3 length: 14
V gene: TRBV28
D gene: .
clone size: .
J gene: TRBJ1-2
CDR3 DNA: TGTGCCAGCAGTTACAGGGATACTGACTATGGCTACACCTTC
CDR3 protein: CASSYRDTDYGYTF

CDR3 length: 16
V gene: TRBV4-1
D gene: .
clone size: .
J gene: TRBJ2-5
CDR3 DNA: TGCGCCAGCAGCCCCTGGTGGGGACAAGGCCAAGAGACCCAGTACTTC
CDR3 protein: CASSPWWGQGQETQYF

CDR3 length: 15
V gene: TRBV5-1
D gene: .
clone size: .
J gene: TRBJ1-1
CDR3 DNA: TGCGCCAACAGCTTGTATGGGGGCGAAGCTATTGAAGCTTTCTTT
CDR3 protein: CANSLYGGEAIEAFF

CDR3 length: 14
V gene: TRBV25-1
D gene: .
clone size: .
J gene: TRBJ1-2
CDR3 DNA: TGTGCCAGCAGTGAATCTGGGGAAGGCTATGGCTACACCTTC
CDR3 protein: CASSESGEGYGYTF

CDR3 length: 14
V gene: TRBV6-5
D gene: TRBD1
clone size: .
J gene: TRBJ1-2
CDR3 DNA: TGTGCCAGCAGAACCGGGACAGGGGGCGGTGGCTACACCTTC
CDR3 protein: CASRTGTGGGGYTF

CDR3 length: 15
V gene: TRBV11-2
D gene: TRBD2
clone size: .
J gene: TRBJ2-7
CDR3 DNA: TGTGCCAGCAGAGGAGGGACTAGCGTTCTATACGAGCAGTACTTC
CDR3 protein: CASRGGTSVLYEQYF

CDR3 length: 10
V gene: TRBV6-4
D gene: .
clone size: once
J gene: TRBJ1-5
CDR3 DNA: TGTGCCAGCAGTTCCCAGCCCCAGCATTTT
CDR3 protein: CASSSQPQHF

CDR3 length: 14
V gene: TRBV6-5
D gene: TRBD1
clone size: once
J gene: TRBJ2-2
CDR3 DNA: TGTGCCAGCAGTTACGGAAGGGGGCCCGGGGAGCTGTTTTTT
CDR3 protein: CASSYGRGPGELFF

CDR3 length: 12
V gene: TRBV2
D gene: .
clone size: .
J gene: TRBJ2-3
CDR3 DNA: TGTGCCAGCAGTGTCGCTTCGCGGGTACAGTATTTT
CDR3 protein: CASSVASRVQYF

CDR3 length: 15
V gene: TRBV28
D gene: .
clone size: .
J gene: TRBJ1-1
CDR3 DNA: TGTGCCAGCAGTTACTCGGGACAAGTTAGTACTGAAGCTTTCTTT
CDR3 protein: CASSYSGQVSTEAFF

CDR3 length: 15
V gene: TRBV6-5
D gene: TRBD1
clone size: .
J gene: TRBJ1-2
CDR3 DNA: TGTGCCAGCAGTATGAGCCAGGGGGGGCCATATGGCTACACCTTC
CDR3 protein: CASSMSQGGPYGYTF

CDR3 length: 13
V gene: TRBV12-3/TRBV12-4
D gene: .
clone size: .
J gene: TRBJ2-7
CDR3 DNA: TGTGCCAGCAGTTCTCAGGGCTCCTACGAGCAGTACTTC
CDR3 protein: CASSSQGSYEQYF

CDR3 length: 15
V gene: TRBV7-2
D gene: TRBD1
clone size: .
J gene: TRBJ1-6
CDR3 DNA: TGTGCCAGCAGTTCAGCCCGACAGGGGAATTCACCCCTCCACTTT
CDR3 protein: CASSSARQGNSPLHF

CDR3 length: 14
V gene: TRBV11-1
D gene: .
clone size: .
J gene: TRBJ2-3
CDR3 DNA: TGTGCCAGCAGCTACCTCCGGGGTTCAGATACGCAGTATTTT
CDR3 protein: CASSYLRGSDTQYF

CDR3 length: 13
V gene: TRBV11-3
D gene: .
clone size: .
J gene: TRBJ2-5
CDR3 DNA: TGTGCCAGCAGCTTTCAGGGGGGAGAGACCCAGTACTTC
CDR3 protein: CASSFQGGETQYF

CDR3 length: 14
V gene: TRBV2
D gene: TRBD2
clone size: .
J gene: TRBJ2-1
CDR3 DNA: TGTGCCAGCAGGGTTACCGCGACTAGCTATGAGCAGTTCTTC
CDR3 protein: CASRVTATSYEQFF

CDR3 length: 14
V gene: TRBV7-9
D gene: .
clone size: once
J gene: TRBJ1-2
CDR3 DNA: TGTGCCAGCACCTTAGGGACGGGCTTCTATGGCTACACCTTC
CDR3 protein: CASTLGTGFYGYTF

CDR3 length: 17
V gene: TRBV6-6
D gene: .
clone size: .
J gene: TRBJ2-7
CDR3 DNA: TGTGCCAGCAGTCACCGACAGACTAACTTTTTCCCCTACGAGCAGTACTTC
CDR3 protein: CASSHRQTNFFPYEQYF

CDR3 length: 14
V gene: TRBV19
D gene: .
clone size: .
J gene: TRBJ1-5
CDR3 DNA: TGTGCCAGTAATGCAGGCCAGAGCAATCAGCCCCAGCATTTT
CDR3 protein: CASNAGQSNQPQHF

CDR3 length: 13
V gene: TRBV6-2/TRBV6-3
D gene: .
clone size: .
J gene: TRBJ2-1
CDR3 DNA: TGTGCCAGCAGTAGACTTCTTTACAATGAGCAGTTCTTC
CDR3 protein: CASSRLLYNEQFF

CDR3 length: 15
V gene: TRBV6-1
D gene: .
clone size: .
J gene: TRBJ2-1
CDR3 DNA: TGTGCCAGCAGTGATAGGCTAGCCGGAGCTTATGAGCAGTTCTTC
CDR3 protein: CASSDRLAGAYEQFF

CDR3 length: 15
V gene: TRBV28
D gene: TRBD2
clone size: .
J gene: TRBJ2-7
CDR3 DNA: TGTGCCAGCAGAACTAGCGGGGGGGCACCCTACGAGCAGTACTTC
CDR3 protein: CASRTSGGAPYEQYF